A single sample gave rise to the 9 T cell receptor beta chains below, sequenced in a study of OX40 agonist ivuxolimab in advanced cancers. Only in-frame clones appear in the TCRdb table, and some are missing; sequencing was by immunoSEQ multiplex PCR. This table has 55,000 to 80,000 clones, about 88% appearing once. The sample consisted of CD4+ or CD8+ T cells sorted from blood, taken in a trial of the OX40 agonist ivuxolimab. These receptors all come from an adult with an advanced solid tumor such as melanoma, head and neck, liver or kidney cancer.

The genes are TRBV19 and TRBJ1-5; TRBD1 matches 9 bases. The J segment lost 7 bases and the V segment lost 2 bases, leaving 6 bases of the junction unmatched. This CDR3 region has 15 residues. Germline V gene data show CDR1 as LNHDA and CDR2 as SQIVND (reference sequence). CDR3 in DNA: TGTGCCAGTAGTATAATCAGGACAGGGGCACAGCCCCAGCATTTT. Translated, it gives CASSIIRTGAQPQHF.

This rearrangement joins TRBV19 to TRBJ1-1; D is ambiguous. Germline V gives CDR1 LNHDA, CDR2 SQIVND (reference sequence). V was trimmed by 0 bases and J by 10 bases, leaving 18 bases between them. The CDR3 is made up of 15 amino acids. The CDR3 nucleotides read TGTGCCAGTAGTATAGATCGAACAACCCCCTCAGGAGCTTTCTTT. It is translated as CASSIDRTTPSGAFF.

The J gene is TRBJ2-2, the V gene TRBV7-3; possible D gene TRBD1, 7 bases. Germline V gives CDR1 SGHTA, CDR2 FQGTGA. The CDR3 is made up of 15 amino acids. V was shortened by 0 bases and J by 7 bases, with 12 bases between the two germline ends. The CDR3 sequence: CASSLTTGTGGELFF. In nucleotides, the CDR3 is TGTGCCAGCAGCTTAACGACAGGGACTGGCGGGGAGCTGTTTTTT.

The chain couples TRBV6-1 to TRBJ1-5, with D uncertain. The CDR3 is made up of 16 amino acids. Trimming pared 2 bases from V and 8 bases from J, leaving 19 bases between. In germline, CDR1 is MNHNS, CDR2 SASEGT. The CDR3, as DNA: TGTGCCAGCAGTGAATGGAGACACTCCTCTACGAAGCCCCAGCATTTT. It yields the protein CASSEWRHSSTKPQHF.

This chain joins TRBV5-5 and TRBJ1-1; D unresolved. The V gene's germline CDR1 is SGHKS and CDR2 YYEKEE (reference sequence). The V end was cut by 2 bases, the J end by 3 bases, with 8 bases between. The CDR3 has 13 amino acids. This CDR3 reads CASSFTEDTEAFF. For the CDR3, the DNA is TGTGCCAGCAGCTTCACAGAGGACACTGAAGCTTTCTTT. The full variable domain, its missing parts supplied by reference TRBV5-5 and TRBJ1-1, is DAGVTQSPTHLIKTRGQQVTLRCSPISGHKSVSWYQQVLGQGPQFIFQYYEKEERGRGNFPDRFSARQFPNYSSELNVNALLLGDSALYLCASSFTEDTEAFFGQGTRLTVV.

The chain couples TRBV2 to TRBJ2-7; D possibly corresponds to TRBD2 (5 bases). The CDR3 runs 13 residues. The germline gives CDR1 SNHLY, CDR2 FYNNEI. With 4 bases removed from V and 7 bases from J, the gap between germline ends came to 14 bases. Here the CDR3 DNA reads TGTGCCAGCAGTGGCCGGGCCTGGAGGGAGCAGTACTTC. It translates to CASSGRAWREQYF.

The CDR3 is CASSMSAGNEQFF. CDR3 sequence (DNA): TGTGCCAGTAGTATGAGTGCCGGGAATGAGCAGTTCTTC. The chain carries TRBV19 and TRBJ2-1, with D hard to call. Trimming stripped 3 bases from V and 7 bases from J, with 10 bases between. The CDR3 extends over 13 amino acids. The germline V gene has CDR1 LNHDA and CDR2 SQIVND (reference sequence). Full variable domain (rest looked up from reference TRBV19 and TRBJ2-1): DGGITQSPKYLFRKEGQNVTLSCEQNLNHDAMYWYRQDPGQGLRLIYYSQIVNDFQKGDIAEGYSVSREKKESFPLTVTSAQKNPTAFYLCASSMSAGNEQFFGPGTRLTVL.

This sequence joins TRBV9 and TRBJ2-3; 9 bases align to TRBD1. The CDR3 length is 17 residues. Germline loops: CDR1 SGDLS, CDR2 YYNGEE. Trimming at V came to 3 bases and at J to 3 bases, leaving 11 bases not matched to a gene. The CDR3 region is CASSGPGGTGRTDTQYF. The CDR3 bases are TGTGCCAGCAGCGGGCCAGGGGGGACAGGGAGGACAGATACGCAGTATTTT.

This clone was counted between two and nine times. The chain links TRBV30 to TRBJ1-4; no firm D call. The CDR3 loop spans 11 amino acids. The ends were cut back, 3 bases at V and 8 bases at J, with 7 bases in the middle. CDR1 is GTSNPN, CDR2 SVGIG, per germline (reference sequence). For the CDR3, the DNA is TGTGCCTGGAGGAGGGAGGAAAAACTGTTTTTT. Translation: CAWRREEKLFF.